Presented here are 31 T cell receptor beta chains from one specimen sequenced in a study of T cell responses to AZD1222 COVID-19 vaccine. Sequencing used immunoSEQ multiplex PCR; TCRdb keeps in-frame clones, though not all of them. The data show about 160,000 clones, roughly nine tenths seen once. Here the sequenced sample was peripheral blood, taken on day 0 of MenACWY control vaccination. These receptor sequences come from an adult in good health.

This clone has more than one count but fewer than ten. The chain combines TRBV5-1 with TRBJ1-2, with D perhaps TRBD1 (5 bases). With 6 bases removed from V and 2 bases from J, the gap between germline ends came to 8 bases. This CDR3 has 12 residues. CDR1 is SGHRS and CDR2 is YFSETQ in the germline V gene. CDR3 protein: CASTQGNYGYTF. CDR3 DNA sequence: TGCGCCAGCACCCAGGGCAACTATGGCTACACCTTC.

This clone was found once. The genes are TRBV7-9 and TRBJ2-1; TRBD1 aligns across 9 bases. The trim removed 7 bases at V and 2 bases at J, leaving 3 bases unmatched. The CDR3 loop spans 14 amino acids. The germline CDR1 and CDR2 sequences are SEHNR and FQNEAQ (reference sequence). CDR3 sequence (DNA): TGTGCCAGCAACGGACAGGGGACCTACAATGAGCAGTTCTTC. Protein product: CASNGQGTYNEQFF.

The genes are TRBV5-1 and TRBJ1-2, with D unresolved. Germline V gene sequence: CDR1 SGHRS, CDR2 YFSETQ. CDR3 length equals 13 residues. Trimming shortened V by 0 bases and J by 6 bases, and 9 bases separated the two germline ends. The CDR3 region has the DNA TGCGCCAGCAGCTTGGCACTTGAGGATGGCTACACCTTC. It codes for CASSLALEDGYTF.

The genes are TRBV2 and TRBJ2-7; D not certain. Trimming removed 4 bases from V and 1 base from J, with 8 bases in between. This CDR3 comprises 13 residues. CDR1 is SNHLY and CDR2 is FYNNEI in the germline V gene. CDR3 bases: TGTGCCAGCAGTGGTTGGCGGTCCTACGAGCAGTACTTC. Its protein is CASSGWRSYEQYF.

The genes are TRBV5-1 and TRBJ1-6; a possible D gene is TRBD1 (6 bases). This CDR3 region has 16 residues. Trimming pared 0 bases from V and 7 bases from J, leaving 14 bases between. Per the germline V gene, CDR1 is SGHRS and CDR2 is YFSETQ. The CDR3 DNA sequence: TGCGCCAGCAGCTTGGGCACAGGGAGGTACAATTCACCCCTCCACTTT. The encoded protein is CASSLGTGRYNSPLHF.

The chain carries TRBV28 and TRBJ1-2; D not certain. In germline, CDR1 is MDHEN, CDR2 SYDVKM. This CDR3 region has 11 residues. Between the trimmed V and J ends, which lost 4 bases and 5 bases, there was a span of 5 bases. This CDR3 is CASSWSYGYTF. The CDR3 DNA is TGTGCCAGCAGTTGGAGTTATGGCTACACCTTC.

As for this clone: The sample contains more than one DNA sequence encoding this CDR3. J is TRBJ2-7 and V is TRBV20-1; the match to TRBD1 covers 7 bases. Trimming cost V 5 bases and J 3 bases; bases outside gene matches: 1. CDR3 length: 11 residues. In germline, CDR1 is DFQATT, CDR2 SNEGSKA (reference sequence). The CDR3 nucleotides read TGCAGTGCTCGGGACAGCTACGAGCAGTACTTC. Residues: CSARDSYEQYF.

This chain uses TRBV11-2 with TRBJ1-3, with a possible D match to TRBD1 (5 bases). Germline CDR1 is SGHAT and CDR2 is FQNNGV. The CDR3 covers 17 residues. V lost 5 bases, J lost 0 bases, and 17 bases lay in between. The CDR3 sequence is CASSLRGGRSSGNTIYF. The CDR3 region has the DNA TGTGCCAGCAGCCTACGCGGGGGACGGAGCTCTGGAAACACCATATATTTT.

This chain links TRBV5-1 with TRBJ1-3, with D possibly TRBD1 on 5 matching bases. Looked up from germline, CDR1 is SGHRS and CDR2 is YFSETQ. The CDR3 is 16 residues long. Trimming took 0 bases from V and 2 from J, leaving 12 bases between them. CDR3 in DNA: TGCGCCAGCAGCTTGGCCTGGGGGATGGCTGGAAACACCATATATTTT. This codes for CASSLAWGMAGNTIYF.

This clone was seen just once. This same CDR3 is encoded by further DNA sequences in the sample. The V call is TRBV2, the J call TRBJ1-1; tentatively, D is TRBD1 (6 bases). Germline lookup yields CDR1 SNHLY and CDR2 FYNNEI. The CDR3 loop spans 12 amino acids. The V gene lost 9 bases and the J gene lost 1 base, with 9 bases spanning the gap. CDR3: CASTTGNTEAFF. The CDR3 region has the DNA TGTGCCAGTACGACAGGGAACACTGAAGCTTTCTTT.

The chain is built from TRBV5-6 and TRBJ2-7, with D unresolved. The CDR3 sequence is 15 residues long. Looked up from germline, CDR1 is SGHDT and CDR2 is YYEEEE. Deletions cut 0 bases from V and 3 bases from J, with 13 bases between. As DNA, the CDR3 is TGTGCCAGCAGCTTGGGTGGGCAGAGACGCTACGAGCAGTACTTC. Translated, it gives CASSLGGQRRYEQYF. The complete variable domain, with remaining parts taken from reference TRBV5-6 and TRBJ2-7, reads DAGVTQSPTHLIKTRGQQVTLRCSPKSGHDTVSWYQQALGQGPQFIFQYYEEEERQRGNFPDRFSGHQFPNYSSELNVNALLLGDSALYLCASSLGGQRRYEQYFGPGTRLTVT.

The gene calls are TRBV30 and TRBJ1-4; 8 bases line up with TRBD1. From germline, CDR1 is GTSNPN and CDR2 SVGIG (reference sequence). After removal of 4 bases from V and 3 bases from J, the junction contained 4 bases not matched to a gene. The CDR3 sequence is 14 residues long. The CDR3 loop is CAWNWGQANEKLFF. The CDR3 nucleotides read TGTGCCTGGAACTGGGGACAGGCTAATGAAAAACTGTTTTTT.

The rearrangement joins TRBV30 to TRBJ2-1; D gene uncertain. CDR3 size: 13 residues. Germline CDR1 GTSNPN, CDR2 SVGIG (reference sequence). Deletions cut 5 bases from V and 10 bases from J, with 18 bases between. CDR3 coding DNA: TGTGCCTGGGCCCGGTCACATGGTTCAGAGCAGTTCTTC. This translates into CAWARSHGSEQFF.

This chain joins TRBV4-2 and TRBJ1-4; 12 bases match TRBD1. There are 14 residues in the CDR3. Germline CDR1 and CDR2: LGHNA and YNFKEQ. V was pared by 4 bases and J by 6 bases, with 0 bases of the junction left unmatched. The CDR3 bases are TGTGCCAGCAGCCGGGACAGGGGGCATGAAAAACTGTTTTTT. Translated, it gives CASSRDRGHEKLFF.

This chain joins TRBV18 and TRBJ2-7; the match to TRBD2 covers 10 bases. The length of the CDR3 is 15 residues. Germline V gene sequence: CDR1 KGHSH, CDR2 LQKENI. With 3 bases clipped from V and 5 bases from J, the junction kept 7 bases outside the gene matches. The CDR3 coding sequence is TGTGCCAGCTCACCTTTGGGACTAGCGCAAAACGAGCAGTACTTC. It specifies CASSPLGLAQNEQYF.

With regard to this clone: This CDR3 is also generated by other DNA sequences in the sample. The chain links TRBV4-3 to TRBJ1-5; D is unresolved. Germline V gene data show CDR1 as LGHNA and CDR2 as YSLEER. The CDR3 is made up of 14 amino acids. V shed 0 bases and J shed 1 base, with 4 bases lying between them. The CDR3 coding sequence is TGCGCCAGCAGCCAAGACAGAAGCAATCAGCCCCAGCATTTT. It yields the protein CASSQDRSNQPQHF.

J is TRBJ1-2 and V is TRBV29-1; no firm D call. Germline V lookup: CDR1 SQVTM, CDR2 ANQGSEA. Trimming stripped 4 bases from V and 0 bases from J, with 15 bases between. The CDR3 runs 15 residues. The CDR3 sequence: CSVAGVGPSNYGYTF. The DNA of the CDR3 is TGCAGCGTTGCCGGAGTTGGGCCTTCTAACTATGGCTACACCTTC.

This CDR3 reads CASSIYLAGNEQFF. The CDR3 nucleotides read TGTGCCAGTAGTATTTATCTAGCGGGGAATGAGCAGTTCTTC. The chain couples TRBV19 to TRBJ2-1; TRBD2 aligns across 9 bases. Germline loops: CDR1 LNHDA, CDR2 SQIVND (reference sequence). V dropped 3 bases and J dropped 7; count of bases not matched to a gene: 4. The length of the CDR3 is 14 residues.

The chain is built from TRBV28 and TRBJ1-2, with D maybe TRBD1 (6 bases). V lost 1 base and J 6 bases, leaving 12 bases between the germline ends. The CDR3 is made up of 14 amino acids. Germline V gene data show CDR1 as MDHEN and CDR2 as SYDVKM. CDR3 in amino acids: CASSLFQGTDGYTF. Written as DNA, the CDR3 is TGTGCCAGCAGTTTATTCCAGGGGACGGATGGCTACACCTTC.

This clone was found once. The V gene is TRBV5-1, the J gene TRBJ1-6; D remains unclear. V was clipped by 0 bases and J by 7 bases, with 11 bases between them. This CDR3 is built from 15 residues. Looked up from germline, CDR1 is SGHRS and CDR2 is YFSETQ. For the CDR3, the DNA is TGCGCCAGCAGCTTGGGGGAGGCCGTAAATTCACCCCTCCACTTT. Translated: CASSLGEAVNSPLHF.

The chain is built from TRBV24-1 and TRBJ2-3; 9 bases are a match to TRBD2. Germline-derived CDR1 and CDR2 are KGHDR and SFDVKD. CDR3 length equals 15 residues. Germline trimming cut 4 bases from V and 4 bases from J; bases unmatched to any gene: 5. As DNA, the CDR3 is TGTGCCACCAGTGACCTAGCGGGATGGTCAGATACGCAGTATTTT. Translated, it gives CATSDLAGWSDTQYF.

The V gene is TRBV4-1, the J gene TRBJ2-2; D is possibly TRBD1 or TRBD2 (6 bases each). The CDR3 length is 19 residues. In germline, CDR1 is MGHRA, CDR2 YSYEKL. V lost 3 bases and J lost 0, with 20 bases in between. CDR3 in amino acids: CASSHARRGGGTNTGELFF. In nucleotides, the CDR3 is TGCGCCAGCAGCCACGCACGACGTGGAGGGGGAACGAACACCGGGGAGCTGTTTTTT.

For this clone: At one end the junction does not follow the germline gene, possibly because of a read error. Here the CDR3 reads CASSPSSGVSNNEQFF. CDR3 DNA: TGTGCCAGCTCACCGAGTAGCGGGGTCTCCAACAATGAGCAGTTCTTC. V and J are TRBV18 and TRBJ2-1; the match to TRBD2 covers 8 bases. Germline CDR1 and CDR2: KGHSH and LQKENI. The CDR3 contains 16 residues.

The chain has TRBV7-2 and TRBJ2-3, with TRBD2 matching 9 bases. The CDR3 covers 16 residues. The trim removed 5 bases at V and 2 bases at J, leaving 8 bases unmatched. In germline, CDR1 is SGHTA, CDR2 FQGNSA. The CDR3 here is CASSTRLAEFTDTQYF. For the CDR3, the DNA is TGTGCCAGCAGCACGCGACTAGCGGAGTTCACAGATACGCAGTATTTT.

This chain joins TRBV11-3 and TRBJ1-1; D gene unclear. The V and J ends lost 0 bases and 1 base respectively, with 3 bases between them. CDR1 is SGHNT, CDR2 YENEEA, per germline. This CDR3 comprises 13 residues. DNA of the CDR3: TGTGCCAGCAGCTTAGAGAGGAACACTGAAGCTTTCTTT. Its protein product is CASSLERNTEAFF.

This chain connects TRBV30 to TRBJ2-7, with TRBD2 identical over 7 bases. The germline V gene has CDR1 GTSNPN and CDR2 SVGIG (reference sequence). Trimming removed 0 bases from V and 3 bases from J; junction bases left unmatched: 11. The CDR3 has 16 amino acids. The CDR3: CAWSVKGREGLYEQYF. The CDR3 nucleotides are TGTGCCTGGAGTGTTAAAGGGAGGGAGGGCCTCTACGAGCAGTACTTC.

The chain carries TRBV20-1 and TRBJ1-5, with D unclear. The CDR3 has 10 amino acids. V was clipped by 7 bases and J by 5 bases, with 6 bases between them. Germline assignment: CDR1 DFQATT and CDR2 SNEGSKA (reference sequence). Here the CDR3 DNA reads TGCAGTGTAGCCCATCAGCCCCAGCATTTT. Translating gives CSVAHQPQHF.

The V gene is TRBV9, the J gene TRBJ1-1; tentatively, D is TRBD1 (6 bases). The CDR3 totals 17 residues. Per germline, CDR1 SGDLS and CDR2 YYNGEE. V was cut by 0 bases and J by 0 bases, with 15 bases left in between. The CDR3 nucleotides are TGTGCCAGCAGCGTAGATTTTTTGGGACACCTGAACACTGAAGCTTTCTTT. Its translation: CASSVDFLGHLNTEAFF.

This chain links TRBV9 with TRBJ1-5; D remains unclear. V dropped 0 bases and J dropped 9 bases, with 16 bases sitting between them. This CDR3 is built from 15 residues. CDR1 and CDR2 (germline): SGDLS, YYNGEE. CDR3 nucleotide sequence: TGTGCCAGCAGCGTAGACCACGATCTTGATTTGCCCCAGCATTTT. It codes for CASSVDHDLDLPQHF.

The chain has TRBV7-2 and TRBJ2-1, with 14 bases aligning to TRBD2. Per germline, CDR1 SGHTA and CDR2 FQGNSA. V dropped 3 bases and J dropped 10; count of bases not matched to a gene: 11. The CDR3 totals 17 residues. In nucleotides, the CDR3 is TGTGCCAGCAGCTTTAGGGGGACTAGCGGGAGACGAGGCGAGCAGTTCTTC. Its translation is CASSFRGTSGRRGEQFF.

The chain employs TRBV16 and TRBJ1-2; D is unclear. CDR1 is KGHSY and CDR2 is FQNENV in the germline V gene. The CDR3 extends over 11 amino acids. The V end lost 3 bases, the J end lost 7 bases, and 6 bases lay between the germline ends. CDR3 sequence: CASSQYRGYTF. In DNA form, the CDR3 reads TGTGCCAGCAGCCAGTATCGTGGCTACACCTTC.